A single sample gave rise to the 21 T cell receptor delta chains below, sequenced in a study of gamma-delta chains in newborns, infants, children. TCRdb fed the reads to CATT. The sample carries about 4,000 delta-chain clones, about 45% recorded once. Sequencing was performed on blood, taken at week 6. The receptors here all came from a child who was a newborn, infant or young child, either healthy, febrile or measles-vaccinated (not recorded which).

This clone has a single count. A junction boundary mismatches the germline segment, possibly from a read error. Within the sample, other DNA sequences also encode this same CDR3. This chain uses TRDV1 with TRDJ1; TRDD3 agrees at 10 bases. Germline values: CDR1 TSWWSYY, CDR2 QGS. The CDR3 extends over 21 amino acids. The CDR3 region is CALGELPNVVLGDGRTDKLIF. CDR3 coding DNA: TGTGCTCTTGGGGAACTCCCAAACGTCGTACTGGGGGATGGGAGGACCGATAAACTCATCTTC.

This chain connects TRDV3 to TRDJ1, with D perhaps matching TRDD3 (7 bases). The CDR3 is made up of 16 amino acids. Germline CDR1 is TVYSNPD and CDR2 is GDNSRS (reference sequence). The V end lost 2 bases, the J end lost 6 bases, and 25 bases lay between the germline ends. The CDR3 loop reads CAFSGRSYWGQNKLIF. The CDR3 DNA is TGTGCCTTTTCAGGTAGATCCTACTGGGGACAAAATAAACTCATCTTT.

This chain's CDR3 is CALGEGLPTEDTNLKLIF. CDR3 DNA sequence: TGTGCTCTTGGGGAAGGGCTTCCTACTGAGGATACGAACCTTAAACTCATCTTT. The chain has TRDV1 and TRDJ1; D is perhaps TRDD2 (8 bases). This CDR3 is 18 amino acids long. Trimming removed 2 bases from V and 7 bases from J, with 26 bases in between. Germline lookup yields CDR1 TSWWSYY and CDR2 QGS.

On this clone: A much larger clonotype is one base distant, so this may be a read error. The chain has TRDV2 and TRDJ3, with D perhaps matching TRDD3 (6 bases). Germline CDR1 reads GEAIGNYY; CDR2 reads EKD. Trimming cost V 3 bases and J 0 bases, with 14 bases left between them. The CDR3 loop spans 18 amino acids. The CDR3 DNA sequence: TGTGCCTGTGACGCCTGGGGATCGAGCTCCTGGGACACCCGACAGATGTTTTTC. Its protein product is CACDAWGSSSWDTRQMFF.

Comment on this clone: One end of the junction fails to match germline, which may point to a read error. CDR3 sequence: CALGERLGRYTDNLIF. The CDR3, as DNA: TGTGCTCTTGGGGAACGCCTTGGGAGGTACACCGATAACCTCATCTTT. This chain joins TRDV1 and TRDJ1, with unresolved D. Germline assignment: CDR1 TSWWSYY and CDR2 QGS. CDR3 length: 16 residues.

The CDR3 sequence is CALGEVGHWGILEYTDKLIF. The CDR3 DNA reads as TGTGCTCTTGGGGAGGTGGGGCACTGGGGGATTCTAGAGTACACCGATAAACTCATCTTT. This chain links TRDV1 with TRDJ1, with TRDD3 matching 10 bases. The length of the CDR3 is 20 residues. Trimming removed 3 bases from V and 0 bases from J; junction bases left unmatched: 16. CDR1 is TSWWSYY and CDR2 is QGS in the germline V gene.

The CDR3 spells CACAVTGGDTDKLIF. The CDR3 DNA is TGTGCCTGTGCCGTTACTGGGGGTGACACCGATAAACTCATCTTT. The J gene is TRDJ1, the V gene TRDV2; 8 bases are a match to TRDD3. Germline V CDR1 and CDR2: GEAIGNYY, EKD. The ends lost 5 bases at V and 0 bases at J; junction bases unmatched: 7. The CDR3 sequence is 15 residues long.

As to this clone: This may be a read error, as it is one base from a much larger clone. The rearrangement links TRDV2 to TRDJ3; 9 bases line up with TRDD3. Germline V gene lookup returns CDR1 GEAIGNYY and CDR2 EKD. J lost 0 bases, V lost 5 bases, and 10 bases had no gene match. This CDR3 region has 19 residues. The CDR3 spells CACGTLGDYSSWDTRQMFF. DNA of the CDR3: TGTGCCTGTGGCACGCTGGGGGATTATAGCTCCTGGGACACCCGACAGATGTTTTTC.

The chain joins TRDV1 to TRDJ1; 10 bases map to TRDD3. J lost 1 base, V lost 0 bases, and 20 bases had no gene match. CDR1 is TSWWSYY and CDR2 is QGS in the germline V gene. The CDR3 runs 22 residues. The CDR3 protein is CALGELPIPHGGGYAGTDKLIF. The CDR3 region has the DNA TGTGCTCTTGGGGAACTGCCCATACCGCACGGGGGGGGATACGCTGGCACCGATAAACTCATCTTT.

This clone turned up a few times. The rearrangement links TRDV1 to TRDJ1; 7 bases agree with TRDD3. V shed 2 bases, J shed 3 bases, and the junction held 21 bases outside the gene matches. Germline CDR1 and CDR2: TSWWSYY and QGS. The CDR3 length is 20 residues. The CDR3 reads CALGEKSSGSRGDSADKLIF. The CDR3 DNA sequence: TGTGCTCTTGGGGAAAAGTCCTCGGGGTCACGGGGGGATTCCGCCGATAAACTCATCTTT.

In nucleotides, the CDR3 is TGTGCTCTTGGGGAGGTCCATCCTCCGGTACTCCCCGAAGCCACTGGTAAACTCATCTTT. Its protein is CALGEVHPPVLPEATGKLIF. The chain combines TRDV1 with TRDJ1; possible D gene TRDD3, 5 bases. The CDR3 extends over 20 amino acids. Germline assignment: CDR1 TSWWSYY and CDR2 QGS. V gave up 3 bases and J gave up 7 bases, with 33 bases separating them.

This chain joins TRDV2 and TRDJ1; D possibly corresponds to TRDD3 (6 bases). Per the germline V gene, CDR1 is GEAIGNYY and CDR2 is EKD. The CDR3 covers 19 residues. V lost 0 bases and J lost 6, with 28 bases in between. Written as DNA, the CDR3 is TGTGCCTGTGACACCGTGAGTGGGTTTGAGGGGGGACTCAACAATAAACTCATCTTT. Residues: CACDTVSGFEGGLNNKLIF.

This clone was observed once. With a much larger clone just one base away, this may be a read error. The same CDR3 can be traced to other DNA sequences in this sample. The V and J genes are TRDV1 and TRDJ4; 11 bases line up with TRDD3. The germline V gene encodes CDR1 TSWWSYY and CDR2 QGS. This CDR3 has 20 amino acids. Here the CDR3 reads CALGERARATTWGIQRPLIF. CDR3 in DNA: TGTGCTCTTGGGGAACGGGCTAGGGCCACAACCTGGGGGATACAGAGACCCCTCATCTTT.

The sample holds one count of this clone. A much larger clone differs by one base, so this may be a read error. The chain is built from TRDV2 and TRDJ1; 13 bases align to TRDD3. Per the germline V gene, CDR1 is GEAIGNYY and CDR2 is EKD. The CDR3 consists of 14 residues. This CDR3 is CACDLLGDTDKRIF. The CDR3 region has the DNA TGTGCCTGTGACCTACTGGGGGATACGGACAAACGCATCTTT.

The chain couples TRDV1 to TRDJ1; 8 nucleotides match TRDD3. The V and J ends lost 5 bases and 0 bases, in that order; junction bases with no gene match: 17. This CDR3 is 19 amino acids long. Germline V gives CDR1 TSWWSYY, CDR2 QGS. CDR3 nucleotide sequence: TGTGCTCTTGGGATTCGATGGTACGGTGGTGGGGGATACACCGATAAACTCATCTTT. It encodes CALGIRWYGGGGYTDKLIF.

To note about this clone: A far larger clone is only one base removed, so a read error is likely. The identical CDR3 is also encoded by other nucleotide sequences in the sample. This rearrangement joins TRDV2 to TRDJ2; perhaps TRDD3 as D (6 bases). CDR1 is GEAIGNYY and CDR2 is EKD in the germline V gene. CDR3 size: 13 residues. CDR3 nucleotides: TGTGCATGTGACACCTGGGGGACAGCACAACTCTTCTTT. Amino acid sequence: CACDTWGTAQLFF.

This clone was observed a handful of times. This chain links TRDV2 with TRDJ1, with D possibly being TRDD3 (5 bases). The CDR3 sequence is 15 residues long. Germline-derived CDR1 and CDR2 are GEAIGNYY and EKD. V gave up 1 base and J gave up 0 bases, with 11 bases separating them. The CDR3: CACDTVGAYTDKLIF. CDR3 nucleotides: TGTGCCTGTGACACAGTTGGGGCCTACACCGATAAACTCATCTTT.

This clone is classed as medium-sized (0.01 to 0.1%). This rearrangement joins TRAV29/DV5 to TRDJ1, with 9 bases identical to TRDD3. With 1 base clipped from V and 3 bases from J, the junction kept 16 bases outside the gene matches. This CDR3 has 18 amino acids. Germline CDR1 reads NSMFDY; CDR2 reads ISSIKDK. The CDR3 DNA sequence: TGTGCAGCAAGCATGGACCCTTGTACTGGGGGACCGGCCGATAAACTCATCTTT. It translates to CAASMDPCTGGPADKLIF.

The J gene is TRDJ3, the V gene TRDV2; 7 bases are a match to TRDD3. Germline CDR1 is GEAIGNYY and CDR2 is EKD. CDR3 size: 21 residues. Trimming took 0 bases from V and 0 from J; bases not matched to a gene: 13. For the CDR3, the DNA is TGTGCCTGTGACACCGTACTGGAGGATACGCCAAGCTCCTGGGACACCCGACAGATGTTTTTC. Its protein is CACDTVLEDTPSSWDTRQMFF.

Within the sample, this clone is medium-sized. Other DNA sequences in the sample encode the same CDR3. The chain has TRDV2 and TRDJ3, with 13 positions matching TRDD3. This CDR3 region has 20 residues. Trimming removed 2 bases from V and 0 bases from J; junction bases left unmatched: 6. Germline V gives CDR1 GEAIGNYY, CDR2 EKD. The CDR3 region is CACDILGDTGSSWDTRQMFF. The CDR3 DNA reads TGTGCCTGTGACATACTGGGGGATACGGGTAGCTCCTGGGACACCCGACAGATGTTTTTC.

Of note for this clone: A read error likely explains this, since a far larger clone differs by one base. This chain joins TRDV1 and TRDJ1, with 10 bases lining up with TRDD3. The CDR3 has 22 residues. Germline CDR1 is TSWWSYY and CDR2 is QGS. The V and J ends lost 0 bases and 0 bases, in that order; junction bases with no gene match: 19. CDR3 coding DNA: TGTGCTCTTGGGGAACTACCTACATCGCACTGGGGGATCGTAGCGTACACCGATAAACTCATCTTT. The encoded protein is CALGELPTSHWGIVAYTDKLIF.